This TCR beta chain was retrieved from a study of shared clonotypes between healthy human individuals. For the study at large: The donor pool was made up of two women and a few men aged 18 to 49. Whole-study findings and limits: Exclusively blood specimens were collected; tissue repertoires likely differ.

Partitioning of CD4+ cells yielded a CD45RA+ naive subset and a CD45RA-negative memory subset. The CDR3 extends over 17 amino acids. In germline, CDR1 is LNHDA, CDR2 SQIVND (reference sequence). V shed 7 bases and J 7 bases; nucleotides not matched to a gene: 19. Worth noting for this clone: The target antigen is unknown.

Assay: immunoSEQ multiplex PCR; the TCRdb copy retains only in-frame clones and omits some. The sample records 2 million to 2.5 million clones, 80% to 95% being singletons. The receptor comes from a man between 18 and 35 years old in good health. Some clones in this sample may be carry-over from other donors' samples. The sample comprised naive CD4+ T cells from PBMCs. As to subset: CD45RA+ positively selected. The J gene is TRBJ2-7, the V gene TRBV19, with 10 nucleotides matching TRBD2. The CDR3 DNA is TGTGCCAGTAATCTTCCTAGCGGGAGAGGATTGGGTGGAGAGCAGTACTTC. It encodes CASNLPSGRGLGGEQYF.